Presented here are 14 T cell receptor beta chains from one specimen sequenced in a study of blood T cell repertoires in COVID-19. Assay used: immunoSEQ multiplex PCR; TCRdb lists only in-frame clones, some missing. This table has around 240,000 clones, over 80% appearing once. Sequencing input: PBMCs or T cells enriched from blood (not recorded which). Every receptor here comes from a human donor in a cohort exposed to, infected with or recovered from COVID-19 (not recorded which). The donor label of this sample is uncertain.

V and J are TRBV29-1 and TRBJ2-7; D possibly corresponds to TRBD2 (5 bases). The CDR3 has 13 amino acids. Germline values: CDR1 SQVTM, CDR2 ANQGSEA. V lost 1 base and J 7 bases, leaving 14 bases between the germline ends. Here the CDR3 reads CSVEGGSGREQYF. The CDR3 nucleotides are TGCAGCGTTGAAGGAGGGAGCGGTAGAGAGCAGTACTTC.

CDR3 DNA sequence: TGTGCCAGCAGTGACCGAGCTTCCTATGGCTACACCTTC. Translating gives CASSDRASYGYTF. This rearrangement joins TRBV25-1 to TRBJ1-2; D uncertain. V gave up 3 bases and J gave up 4 bases, with 9 bases separating them. This CDR3 comprises 13 residues. Germline V lookup: CDR1 MGHDK, CDR2 SYGVNS.

This chain connects TRBV4-1 to TRBJ2-7, with 10 positions matching TRBD2. The V gene's germline CDR1 is MGHRA and CDR2 YSYEKL. Trimming took 2 bases from V and 9 from J; bases not matched to a gene: 4. This CDR3 has 13 amino acids. The CDR3 region has the DNA TGCGCCAGCAGCCAACACCTAGCGGGGGTGCAGTACTTC. Its translation is CASSQHLAGVQYF.

The rearrangement uses TRBV7-9 and TRBJ1-2; 7 nucleotides line up with TRBD1. Germline CDR1 and CDR2: SEHNR and FQNEAQ (reference sequence). After removal of 5 bases from V and 4 bases from J, the junction contained 7 bases not matched to a gene. CDR3 size: 14 residues. CDR3 protein: CASSHPGQSYGYTF. Written as DNA, the CDR3 is TGTGCCAGCAGCCACCCGGGACAGAGCTATGGCTACACCTTC. The full variable domain, with the rest looked up from reference TRBV7-9 and TRBJ1-2, is DTGVSQNPRHKITKRGQNVTFRCDPISEHNRLYWYRQTLGQGPEFLTYFQNEAQLEKSRLLSDRFSAERPKGSFSTLEIQRTEQGDSAMYLCASSHPGQSYGYTFGSGTRLTVV.

The chain employs TRBV30 and TRBJ1-4; 7 bases line up with TRBD1. CDR1 GTSNPN and CDR2 SVGIG come from the germline V gene (reference sequence). CDR3 length equals 14 residues. V gave up 1 base and J gave up 5 bases; unmatched junction bases: 4. The CDR3 coding sequence is TGTGCCTGGAGTGGGGGACAGCTGAATGAAAAACTGTTTTTT. It translates to CAWSGGQLNEKLFF.

The V and J genes are TRBV11-2 and TRBJ2-5; D may be TRBD1 (5 bases). The CDR3 covers 17 residues. V lost 5 bases and J lost 4, with 23 bases in between. Germline values: CDR1 SGHAT, CDR2 FQNNGV. In DNA, the CDR3 is TGTGCCAGCAGCCCGCGAACGTCCAGGGAAGGTGGAGAGACCCAGTACTTC. This translates into CASSPRTSREGGETQYF.

The gene calls are TRBV30 and TRBJ1-4; 9 positions match TRBD1. V was clipped by 2 bases and J by 8 bases; unmatched bases: 6. The CDR3 is 14 amino acids. Germline CDR1 reads GTSNPN; CDR2 reads SVGIG (reference sequence). The CDR3 DNA reads as TGTGCCTGGAGTAAGGGACAGGGTAGGGAAAAACTGTTTTTT. Its translation: CAWSKGQGREKLFF.

The V call is TRBV5-1, the J call TRBJ1-2; D is uncertain. V lost 1 base and J lost 5, with 15 bases in between. The germline V gene has CDR1 SGHRS and CDR2 YFSETQ. The CDR3 is 15 residues long. The CDR3, as DNA: TGCGCCAGCAGCTTGTCCTTGCCTAGCATTTATGGCTACACCTTC. The encoded protein is CASSLSLPSIYGYTF.

This chain links TRBV18 with TRBJ1-6; D gene ambiguous. Trimming stripped 3 bases from V and 6 bases from J, with 9 bases between. The CDR3 extends over 14 amino acids. Germline V gives CDR1 KGHSH, CDR2 LQKENI. The CDR3 nucleotides are TGTGCCAGCTCACCGATACAGAGTAATTCACCCCTCCACTTT. It specifies CASSPIQSNSPLHF. The full variable domain, in which reference TRBV18 and TRBJ1-6 provide the parts outside the CDR3, is NAGVMQNPRHLVRRRGQEARLRCSPMKGHSHVYWYRQLPEEGLKFMVYLQKENIIDESGMPKERFSAEFPKEGPSILRIQQVVRGDSAAYFCASSPIQSNSPLHFGNGTRLTVT.

V is TRBV7-9 and J is TRBJ2-3; the match to TRBD2 covers 14 bases. V shed 4 bases and J 4 bases; nucleotides not matched to a gene: 1. CDR1 is SEHNR, CDR2 FQNEAQ, per germline (reference sequence). The CDR3 runs to 15 residues. This CDR3 is CASSSTSGGADTQYF. CDR3 DNA: TGTGCCAGCAGCTCGACTAGCGGGGGGGCAGATACGCAGTATTTT.

The chain couples TRBV3-1 (or the pseudogene TRBV3-2) to TRBJ2-3, with 9 bases that match TRBD2. Germline V gene data show CDR1 as LGHDT and CDR2 as YNNKEL (reference sequence). The CDR3 has 14 residues. The trim removed 4 bases at V and 2 bases at J, leaving 1 base unmatched. Here the CDR3 reads CASSLAGDTDTQYF. The DNA of the CDR3 is TGTGCCAGCAGCCTAGCGGGGGACACAGATACGCAGTATTTT.

The chain recombines TRBV29-1 with TRBJ2-7; TRBD1 is a possible D gene (6 bases). This CDR3 comprises 16 residues. Germline CDR1 and CDR2: SQVTM and ANQGSEA. The V gene lost 0 bases and the J gene lost 3 bases, with 18 bases spanning the gap. CDR3: CSVEDPGAQNFYEQYF. For the CDR3, the DNA is TGCAGCGTTGAAGATCCAGGGGCTCAGAACTTCTACGAGCAGTACTTC.

The chain couples TRBV7-2 to TRBJ2-5; no firm D call. The V and J ends lost 5 bases and 5 bases respectively, with 9 bases between them. Germline assignment: CDR1 SGHTA and CDR2 FQGNSA. The CDR3 totals 12 residues. CDR3 sequence: CASSPDWETQYF. CDR3 in DNA: TGTGCCAGCAGCCCCGACTGGGAGACCCAGTACTTC.

The rearrangement links TRBV5-1 to TRBJ2-3; D uncertain. V lost 0 bases to trimming and J lost 6 bases, with 5 bases between them. Per the germline V gene, CDR1 is SGHRS and CDR2 is YFSETQ. CDR3 length: 12 amino acids. CDR3 DNA sequence: TGCGCCAGCAGCTTGGTAGATGATACGCAGTATTTT. As protein: CASSLVDDTQYF.